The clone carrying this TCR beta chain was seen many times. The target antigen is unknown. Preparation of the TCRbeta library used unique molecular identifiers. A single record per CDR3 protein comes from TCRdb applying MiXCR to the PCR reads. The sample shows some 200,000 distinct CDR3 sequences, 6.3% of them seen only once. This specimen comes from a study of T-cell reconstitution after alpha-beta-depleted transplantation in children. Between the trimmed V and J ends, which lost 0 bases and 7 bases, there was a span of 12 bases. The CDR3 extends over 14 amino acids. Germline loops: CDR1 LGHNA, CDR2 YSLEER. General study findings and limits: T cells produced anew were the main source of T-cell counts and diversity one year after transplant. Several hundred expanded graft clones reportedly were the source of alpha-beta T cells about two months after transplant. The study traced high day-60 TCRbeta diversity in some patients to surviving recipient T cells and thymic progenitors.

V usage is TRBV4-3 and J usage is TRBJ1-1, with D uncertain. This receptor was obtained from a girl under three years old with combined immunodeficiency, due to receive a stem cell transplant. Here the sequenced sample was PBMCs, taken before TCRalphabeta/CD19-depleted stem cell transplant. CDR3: CASSQDAGNFEAFF. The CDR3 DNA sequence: TGCGCCAGCAGCCAAGATGCAGGAAACTTTGAAGCTTTCTTT.